This entry lists 27 T cell receptor beta chains sequenced from one sample in a study of T cells after yellow fever vaccination. One entry per CDR3 protein, called by TCRdb with MiXCR from the 5' RACE reads. Seen here are 400,000 or so distinct CDR3 sequences, roughly 20% observed once, and the top ten hold roughly a sixth. Material: PBMCs, obtained before the yellow fever booster vaccination. The source of these receptors is a man between 18 and 29 years old who received the YFV17D yellow fever vaccine.

Comments on this clonotype: Mismatch with germline at one junction end may stem from a read error. The chain recombines TRBV15 with TRBJ2-3; 7 bases are shared with TRBD1. Germline V gene sequence: CDR1 LNHNV, CDR2 YYDKDF (reference sequence). The CDR3 contains 14 residues. The CDR3 nucleotides read TGTGCCACCAGCCGAGACAGGGTCACAGATACGCAGTATTTT. This codes for CATSRDRVTDTQYF.

This clonotype was counted only a few times. This rearrangement joins TRBV27 to TRBJ1-6; no firm D call. V shed 4 bases and J shed 14 bases, with 12 bases lying between them. This CDR3 contains 12 residues. Germline values: CDR1 MNHEY, CDR2 SMNVEV (reference sequence). The CDR3 nucleotides are TGTGCCAGCAGTTCCCAGGACTTAGCCCTCCACTTT. Its protein product is CASSSQDLALHF.

In this sample, this clonotype turned up a few times. V usage is TRBV5-1 and J usage is TRBJ2-7; tentative D call: TRBD1 (6 bases). CDR1 SGHRS and CDR2 YFSETQ come from the germline V gene. V was pared by 0 bases and J by 7 bases, with 14 bases between. This CDR3 spans 14 amino acids. The CDR3 nucleotides are TGCGCCAGCAGCTTGGGACAGGCGGGTAGGGAGCAGTACTTC. Its protein product is CASSLGQAGREQYF.

CDR3 DNA: TGTGCCAGCAGTTACCCGTTAGCGGGGGGGAGTAATGAGCAGTTCTTC. It codes for CASSYPLAGGSNEQFF. The chain carries TRBV6-2 or TRBV6-3 and TRBJ2-1; 11 bases are a match to TRBD2. Germline assignment: CDR1 MNHEY and CDR2 SVGEGT. The length of the CDR3 is 16 residues. The V and J ends lost 2 bases and 7 bases, in that order; junction bases with no gene match: 7.

The gene calls are TRBV3-1 and TRBJ1-5; D is unclear. The CDR3 length is 11 residues. Trimming pared 8 bases from V and 3 bases from J, leaving 5 bases between. CDR1 LGHDT and CDR2 YNNKEL come from the germline V gene (reference sequence). The chain's CDR3 is CASGNNQPQHF. The CDR3 DNA follows: TGTGCCAGCGGCAACAATCAGCCCCAGCATTTT.

This chain joins TRBV7-8 and TRBJ2-1, with TRBD1 matching over 8 bases. The CDR3 length is 13 residues. The ends lost 5 bases at V and 9 bases at J; junction bases unmatched: 6. Germline-derived CDR1 and CDR2 are SGHVS and FQNEAQ. As DNA, the CDR3 is TGTGCCAGCAGCACGGACAGGGTTGGTGAGCAGTTCTTC. This codes for CASSTDRVGEQFF. The variable domain in full, completed from reference TRBV7-8 and TRBJ2-1, reads GAGVSQSPRYKVAKRGQDVALRCDPISGHVSLFWYQQALGQGPEFLTYFQNEAQLDKSGLPSDRFFAERPEGSVSTLKIQRTQQEDSAVYLCASSTDRVGEQFFGPGTRLTVL.

The V call is TRBV6-2 or TRBV6-3, the J call TRBJ1-2; D is unresolved. The CDR3 spans 14 residues. V lost 2 bases to trimming and J lost 2 bases, with 9 bases between them. The germline CDR1 and CDR2 sequences are MNHEY and SVGEGT. The CDR3 region has the DNA TGTGCCAGCAGTTACCCTCCACCAAACTATGGCTACACCTTC. Amino acids: CASSYPPPNYGYTF.

The chain uses TRBV3-1 and TRBJ1-2; 9 positions agree with TRBD1. The CDR3 consists of 15 residues. With 5 bases clipped from V and 1 base from J, the junction kept 5 bases outside the gene matches. Germline CDR1 LGHDT, CDR2 YNNKEL (reference sequence). The CDR3 bases are TGTGCCAGCAGCTCAAACAGGGGGCGTAACTATGGCTACACCTTC. It is translated as CASSSNRGRNYGYTF.

This clonotype was seen a handful of times. This chain uses TRBV20-1 with TRBJ2-1, with 8 positions matching TRBD2. Trimming at V came to 1 base and at J to 4 bases, leaving 9 bases not matched to a gene. This CDR3 has 16 amino acids. Looked up from germline, CDR1 is DFQATT and CDR2 is SNEGSKA (reference sequence). CDR3 nucleotide sequence: TGCAGTGCTAGAGGACTAGCGCGGAACTCTTACAATGAGCAGTTCTTC. Amino acid sequence: CSARGLARNSYNEQFF.

The V and J genes are TRBV20-1 and TRBJ2-6, with D unresolved. Germline CDR1 and CDR2: DFQATT and SNEGSKA (reference sequence). CDR3 size: 12 residues. V shed 3 bases and J shed 3 bases, with 3 bases lying between them. CDR3 residues: CSASGGANVLTF. DNA of the CDR3: TGCAGTGCTAGCGGTGGGGCCAACGTCCTGACTTTC.

V usage is TRBV10-3 and J usage is TRBJ2-7, with 8 bases lining up with TRBD2. Germline-derived CDR1 and CDR2 are ENHRY and SYGVKD. This CDR3 spans 15 amino acids. V dropped 0 bases and J dropped 7; count of bases not matched to a gene: 8. As DNA, the CDR3 is TGTGCCATCAGTGAGTCGTTGGGACTAGTCAGGGAGCAGTACGTC. Translated, it gives CAISESLGLVREQYV.

This clonotype has only a few counts. The chain is built from TRBV18 and TRBJ2-7; the D gene could be TRBD1 or TRBD2 (6 bases each). V was trimmed by 4 bases and J by 2 bases, leaving 15 bases between them. The CDR3 contains 15 residues. Germline values: CDR1 KGHSH, CDR2 LQKENI. In DNA, the CDR3 is TGTGCCAGCTCACTCACCAGGGGAGGCCCCTACGAGCAGTACTTC. Amino acids: CASSLTRGGPYEQYF. Combining the CDR3 with reference TRBV18 and TRBJ2-7 gives the whole variable domain NAGVMQNPRHLVRRRGQEARLRCSPMKGHSHVYWYRQLPEEGLKFMVYLQKENIIDESGMPKERFSAEFPKEGPSILRIQQVVRGDSAAYFCASSLTRGGPYEQYFGPGTRLTVT.

The gene calls are TRBV4-3 and TRBJ1-3; weak D call: TRBD1 (6 bases). Trimming pared 1 base from V and 0 bases from J, leaving 16 bases between. The CDR3 runs 18 residues. Germline CDR1 and CDR2: LGHNA and YSLEER. The CDR3 DNA reads as TGCGCCAGCAGCCAAGGAAACGGAGGAGGGGGCTCTGGAAACACCATATATTTT. Translating gives CASSQGNGGGGSGNTIYF.

This clonotype was picked up a small number of times. The rearrangement joins TRBV5-1 to TRBJ2-5, with 7 bases matching TRBD2. The CDR3 sequence is 14 residues long. Trimming took 3 bases from V and 4 from J; bases not matched to a gene: 6. Germline V CDR1 and CDR2: SGHRS, YFSETQ. CDR3 DNA: TGCGCCAGCAGCTCTGGACCGGGGGGAGAGACCCAGTACTTC. It specifies CASSSGPGGETQYF.

This clonotype showed up just a few times. The chain links TRBV12-3 or TRBV12-4 to TRBJ1-1; D remains unclear. The germline V and J ends were trimmed by 0 bases and 1 base, with 9 bases remaining between them. The CDR3 runs 15 residues. The CDR3, as DNA: TGTGCCAGCAGTTTAGCGGCACGGACGAACACTGAAGCTTTCTTT. This encodes CASSLAARTNTEAFF.

In this sample, this clonotype turned up a few times. The CDR3 DNA reads as TGTGCCAGCACCGCGGAGGGGATCCGGGGGGCGCGTGATTCACCCCTCCACTTT. Its translation: CASTAEGIRGARDSPLHF. The chain links TRBV5-5 to TRBJ1-6, with D perhaps matching TRBD1 (6 bases). There are 18 residues in the CDR3. V lost 6 bases to trimming and J lost 8 bases, with 27 bases between them. Germline V lookup: CDR1 SGHKS, CDR2 YYEKEE (reference sequence).

This clonotype has more than one count but fewer than ten. V gene TRBV5-1 combines with J gene TRBJ1-2, with 8 bases lining up with TRBD1. Germline V gives CDR1 SGHRS, CDR2 YFSETQ. V lost 3 bases, J lost 8 bases, and 12 bases stayed unmatched. CDR3 length: 15 amino acids. The CDR3 is CASSSRPGGAGGYTF. The CDR3 DNA sequence: TGCGCCAGCAGCTCCCGGCCAGGGGGCGCGGGCGGCTACACCTTC.

The V call is TRBV7-9, the J call TRBJ2-5; D unresolved. Germline V gene sequence: CDR1 SEHNR, CDR2 FQNEAQ (reference sequence). The germline V and J ends were trimmed by 1 base and 1 base, with 7 bases remaining between them. The CDR3 is 14 amino acids. The CDR3 is CASSLDASQETQYF. In DNA, the CDR3 is TGTGCCAGCAGCTTAGACGCAAGCCAAGAGACCCAGTACTTC.

This clonotype was found a few times. The chain recombines TRBV10-3 with TRBJ1-3; D remains ambiguous. The CDR3 runs to 14 residues. Per the germline V gene, CDR1 is ENHRY and CDR2 is SYGVKD. V was shortened by 7 bases and J by 0 bases, with 10 bases between the two germline ends. The CDR3 sequence: CAIKSSHSGNTIYF. The CDR3 region has the DNA TGTGCCATCAAATCCAGCCACTCTGGAAACACCATATATTTT.

V is TRBV6-1 and J is TRBJ2-7, with TRBD2 identical over 12 bases. Germline CDR1 MNHNS, CDR2 SASEGT. The CDR3 runs to 16 residues. The trim removed 4 bases at V and 9 bases at J, leaving 13 bases unmatched. In DNA form, the CDR3 reads TGTGCCAGCAGTGGATCCGGGACTAGCGGGTCCCTATGGCAGTACTTC. Translation gives CASSGSGTSGSLWQYF.

Points on this clonotype: A junction end diverges from the germline sequence, so it may reflect a read error. The chain joins TRBV12-3 or TRBV12-4 to TRBJ2-3; D could derive from TRBD1 or TRBD2 (6 bases each). The CDR3 covers 14 residues. The DNA of the CDR3 is TGTGCCAGCAGTTTAGGGGGGGCCACAAATACGCAGTATTTT. This translates into CASSLGGATNTQYF.

The chain combines TRBV27 with TRBJ2-3; D is possibly TRBD1 (6 bases). CDR3 length: 17 amino acids. V shed 6 bases and J shed 0 bases, with 19 bases lying between them. Germline V gene data show CDR1 as MNHEY and CDR2 as SMNVEV (reference sequence). The CDR3 bases are TGTGCCAGCAGCGGAGCAACAGGGTATTCTAGCACAGATACGCAGTATTTT. This sequence encodes CASSGATGYSSTDTQYF.

The chain recombines TRBV20-1 with TRBJ1-6; the D gene is possibly TRBD1 (5 bases). CDR3 length equals 15 residues. In germline, CDR1 is DFQATT, CDR2 SNEGSKA (reference sequence). V was clipped by 3 bases and J by 6 bases, with 15 bases between them. The CDR3 sequence: CSASIGRGFNSPLHF. In nucleotides, the CDR3 is TGCAGTGCTAGTATCGGGCGGGGCTTTAATTCACCCCTCCACTTT.

Comments on this clonotype: An end of the junction differs from the germline gene, which may be a read error. This chain uses TRBV4-1 with TRBJ1-5; 9 positions match TRBD1. The CDR3 extends over 14 amino acids. CDR1 is MGHRA, CDR2 YSYEKL, per germline. The CDR3 loop is CACSRDRESQPQHF. DNA of the CDR3: TGCGCCTGCAGCCGGGACAGGGAATCTCAGCCCCAGCATTTT.

The rearrangement links TRBV28 to TRBJ1-6; a possible D gene is TRBD1 (5 bases). Trimming cost V 3 bases and J 0 bases, with 15 bases left between them. Per germline, CDR1 MDHEN and CDR2 SYDVKM. The CDR3 has 18 residues. CDR3 amino acids: CASSFGGASSSYNSPLHF. The CDR3 DNA is TGTGCCAGCAGTTTCGGAGGGGCCAGCAGCTCCTATAATTCACCCCTCCACTTT. The entire variable domain, with the rest obtained from reference TRBV28 and TRBJ1-6, is as follows: DVKVTQSSRYLVKRTGEKVFLECVQDMDHENMFWYRQDPGLGLRLIYFSYDVKMKEKGDIPEGYSVSREKKERFSLILESASTNQTSMYLCASSFGGASSSYNSPLHFGNGTRLTVT.

This clonotype was observed many times. V is TRBV7-9 and J is TRBJ2-5; no clear D gene. Between the trimmed V and J ends, which lost 4 bases and 5 bases, there was a span of 14 bases. The CDR3 extends over 14 amino acids. Germline lookup yields CDR1 SEHNR and CDR2 FQNEAQ (reference sequence). CDR3 bases: TGTGCCAGCAGCTACCAAGCAATGATGGAGACCCAGTACTTC. Protein product: CASSYQAMMETQYF.

The rearrangement uses TRBV12-3 or TRBV12-4 and TRBJ2-1; 11 positions match TRBD2. Trimming at V came to 5 bases and at J to 8 bases, leaving 5 bases not matched to a gene. The CDR3 is 14 residues long. CDR3 sequence reads: CASSPTSGVDEQFF. CDR3 DNA: TGTGCCAGCAGTCCGACTAGCGGGGTAGATGAGCAGTTCTTC.